This T cell receptor (beta chain) emerged from a study of T cells in Graves' hyperthyroidism and ophthalmopathy. Ten or more counts support this clonotype. RNA transcripts served as the template for amplifying TCR beta CDR3 regions. First-round RT-PCR targeting the TCR CDR3 was performed with the HTBI primer set. TCRdb re-analysed the multiplex PCR reads in MiXCR, keeping a single row per CDR3 protein. The sample has a few hundred thousand distinct CDR3 sequences, 20% to 25% seen once. V was trimmed by 6 bases and J by 0 bases, leaving 12 bases between them. In germline, CDR1 is MDHEN, CDR2 SYDVKM. This CDR3 has 15 amino acids. Diagnostic decisions used clinical symptoms, serum thyroxine and TRAb, thyroid ultrasound and orbital computed tomography.

The sequencing sample was made of blood. This TCR derives from a man aged 50 or older with Graves' hyperthyroidism. V usage is TRBV28 and J usage is TRBJ2-1, with D perhaps TRBD2 (5 bases). The chain's CDR3 is CASRPTRHSYNEQFF. The CDR3 region has the DNA TGTGCCAGCAGACCAACTAGGCACTCCTACAATGAGCAGTTCTTC.